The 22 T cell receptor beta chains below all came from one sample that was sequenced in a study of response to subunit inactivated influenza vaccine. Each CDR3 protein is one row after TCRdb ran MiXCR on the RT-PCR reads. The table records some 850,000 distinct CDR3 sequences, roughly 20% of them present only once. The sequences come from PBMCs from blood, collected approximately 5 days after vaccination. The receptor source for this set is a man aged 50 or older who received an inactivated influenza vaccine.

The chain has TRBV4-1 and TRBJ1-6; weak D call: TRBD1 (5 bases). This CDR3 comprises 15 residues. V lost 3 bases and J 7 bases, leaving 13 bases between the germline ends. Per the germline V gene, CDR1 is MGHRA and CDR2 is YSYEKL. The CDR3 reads CASSQAGSLNSPLHF. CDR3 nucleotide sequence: TGCGCCAGCAGCCAGGCAGGGTCGCTGAATTCACCCCTCCACTTT.

CDR3 region: CSAILATDTQYF. For the CDR3, the DNA is TGCAGTGCTATTCTAGCGACAGATACGCAGTATTTT. The rearrangement joins TRBV20-1 to TRBJ2-3; D is possibly TRBD2 (6 bases). Germline V gene sequence: CDR1 DFQATT, CDR2 SNEGSKA (reference sequence). The CDR3 consists of 12 residues. Trimming cost V 4 bases and J 3 bases, with 8 bases left between them.

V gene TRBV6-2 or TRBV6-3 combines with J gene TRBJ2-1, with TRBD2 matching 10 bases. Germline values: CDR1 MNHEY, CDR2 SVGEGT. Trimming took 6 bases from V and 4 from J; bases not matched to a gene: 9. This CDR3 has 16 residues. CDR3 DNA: TGTGCCAGCAGATCGCGGACTAGCGGCACTTACAATGAGCAGTTCTTC. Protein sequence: CASRSRTSGTYNEQFF.

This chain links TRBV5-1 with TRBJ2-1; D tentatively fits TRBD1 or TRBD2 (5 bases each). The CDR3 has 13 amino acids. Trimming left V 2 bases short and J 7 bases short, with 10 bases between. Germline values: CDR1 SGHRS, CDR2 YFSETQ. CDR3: CASSLGTWNEQFF. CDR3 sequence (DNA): TGCGCCAGCAGCTTAGGGACCTGGAATGAGCAGTTCTTC.

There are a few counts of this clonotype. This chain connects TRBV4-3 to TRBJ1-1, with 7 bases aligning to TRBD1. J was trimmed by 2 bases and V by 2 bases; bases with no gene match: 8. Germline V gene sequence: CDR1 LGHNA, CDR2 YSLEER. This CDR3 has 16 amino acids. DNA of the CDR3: TGCGCCAGCAGCCAACAGACAGGGAGAATCAACACTGAAGCTTTCTTT. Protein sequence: CASSQQTGRINTEAFF.

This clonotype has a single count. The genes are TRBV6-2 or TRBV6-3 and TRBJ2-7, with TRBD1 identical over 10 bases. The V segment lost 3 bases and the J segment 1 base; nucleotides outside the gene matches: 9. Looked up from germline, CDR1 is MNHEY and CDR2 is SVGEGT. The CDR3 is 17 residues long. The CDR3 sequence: CASSYPTGGVNSYEQYF. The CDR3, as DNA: TGTGCCAGCAGTTATCCGACAGGGGGCGTGAATTCCTACGAGCAGTACTTC.

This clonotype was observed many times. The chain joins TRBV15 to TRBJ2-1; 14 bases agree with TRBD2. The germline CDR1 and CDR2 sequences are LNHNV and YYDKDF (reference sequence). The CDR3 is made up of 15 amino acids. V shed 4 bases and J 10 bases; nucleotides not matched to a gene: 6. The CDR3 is CATSTGLAGGKEQFF. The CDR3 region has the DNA TGTGCCACCAGCACCGGACTAGCGGGGGGCAAGGAGCAGTTCTTC.

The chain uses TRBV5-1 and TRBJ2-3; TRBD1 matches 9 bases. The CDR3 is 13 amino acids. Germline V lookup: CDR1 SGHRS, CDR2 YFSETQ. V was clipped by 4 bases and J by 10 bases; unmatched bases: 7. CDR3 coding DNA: TGCGCCAGCAGCCCGGGACAGGGCGATTCGCAGTATTTT. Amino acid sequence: CASSPGQGDSQYF.

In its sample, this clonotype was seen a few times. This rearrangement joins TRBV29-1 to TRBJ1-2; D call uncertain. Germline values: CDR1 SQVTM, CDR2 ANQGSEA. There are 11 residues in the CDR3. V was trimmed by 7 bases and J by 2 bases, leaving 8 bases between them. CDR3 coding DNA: TGCAGCGCACAAGTGAACTATGGCTACACCTTC. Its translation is CSAQVNYGYTF.

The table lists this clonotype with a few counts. The CDR3 reads CASTDTASYEQYF. The CDR3, as DNA: TGTGCCAGCACTGACACAGCCTCCTACGAGCAGTACTTC. The V gene is TRBV6-1, the J gene TRBJ2-7; no firm D call. With 7 bases removed from V and 0 bases from J, the gap between germline ends came to 10 bases. This CDR3 contains 13 residues. Looked up from germline, CDR1 is MNHNS and CDR2 is SASEGT.

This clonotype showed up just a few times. The CDR3 reads CASSYGGRGRGETQYF. CDR3 in DNA: TGTGCCAGCAGTTACGGGGGGCGGGGTCGAGGAGAGACCCAGTACTTC. This chain connects TRBV6-5 to TRBJ2-5; perhaps D is TRBD1 or TRBD2 (6 bases each). The V end was cut by 2 bases, the J end by 4 bases, with 17 bases between. Germline assignment: CDR1 MNHEY and CDR2 SVGAGI. The CDR3 is made up of 16 amino acids.

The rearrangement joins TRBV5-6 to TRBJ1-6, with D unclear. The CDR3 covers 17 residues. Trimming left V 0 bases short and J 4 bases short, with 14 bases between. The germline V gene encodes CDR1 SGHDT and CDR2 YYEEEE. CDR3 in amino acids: CASSLGAAQGYNSPLHF. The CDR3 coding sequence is TGTGCCAGCAGCTTGGGGGCAGCCCAAGGGTATAATTCACCCCTCCACTTT.

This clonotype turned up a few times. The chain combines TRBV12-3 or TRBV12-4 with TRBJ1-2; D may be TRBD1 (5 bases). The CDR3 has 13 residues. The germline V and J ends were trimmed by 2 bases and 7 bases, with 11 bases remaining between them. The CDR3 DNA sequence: TGTGCCAGCAGTTTAATGGGCAGGGCTGGCTACACCTTC. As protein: CASSLMGRAGYTF.

CDR3 sequence: CASSQTPPTGGQETQYF. DNA for the CDR3: TGCGCCAGCAGCCAGACACCGCCTACAGGGGGCCAAGAGACCCAGTACTTC. The chain couples TRBV4-1 to TRBJ2-5; 8 bases are a match to TRBD1. This CDR3 comprises 17 residues. Trimming at V came to 3 bases and at J to 1 base, leaving 10 bases not matched to a gene. Germline CDR1 and CDR2: MGHRA and YSYEKL.

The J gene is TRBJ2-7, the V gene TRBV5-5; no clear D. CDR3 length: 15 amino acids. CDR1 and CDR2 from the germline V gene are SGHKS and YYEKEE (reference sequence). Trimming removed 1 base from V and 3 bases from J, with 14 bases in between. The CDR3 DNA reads TGTGCCAGCAGCTTGTTAGTGGGCCCCCTCTACGAGCAGTACTTC. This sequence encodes CASSLLVGPLYEQYF.

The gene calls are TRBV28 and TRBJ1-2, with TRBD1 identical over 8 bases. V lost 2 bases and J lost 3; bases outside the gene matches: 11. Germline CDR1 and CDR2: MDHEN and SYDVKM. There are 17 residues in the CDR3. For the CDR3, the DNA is TGTGCCAGCAGTTTAGGTAGCTCGGACAGGGAAGACTATGGCTACACCTTC. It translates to CASSLGSSDREDYGYTF.

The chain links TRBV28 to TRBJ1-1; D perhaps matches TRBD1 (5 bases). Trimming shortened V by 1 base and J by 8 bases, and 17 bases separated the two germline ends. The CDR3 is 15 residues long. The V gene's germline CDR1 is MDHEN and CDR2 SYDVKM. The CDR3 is CASSLFGGLASEAFF. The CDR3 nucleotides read TGTGCCAGCAGTTTATTTGGGGGTTTAGCTTCCGAAGCTTTCTTT.

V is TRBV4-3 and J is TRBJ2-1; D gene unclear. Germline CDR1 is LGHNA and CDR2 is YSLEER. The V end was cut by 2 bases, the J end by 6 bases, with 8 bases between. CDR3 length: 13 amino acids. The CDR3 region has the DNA TGCGCCAGCAGCCAAATAGGATCCAATGAGCAGTTCTTC. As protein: CASSQIGSNEQFF.

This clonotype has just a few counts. The CDR3 coding sequence is TGCGCCAGCAGCCTAACGTTGCTAGGGGTCGGGACAAATGAGCAGTTCTTC. Protein: CASSLTLLGVGTNEQFF. This sequence joins TRBV5-1 and TRBJ2-1, with D maybe TRBD1 (6 bases). The length of the CDR3 is 17 residues. With 4 bases removed from V and 7 bases from J, the gap between germline ends came to 24 bases. CDR1 is SGHRS and CDR2 is YFSETQ in the germline V gene.

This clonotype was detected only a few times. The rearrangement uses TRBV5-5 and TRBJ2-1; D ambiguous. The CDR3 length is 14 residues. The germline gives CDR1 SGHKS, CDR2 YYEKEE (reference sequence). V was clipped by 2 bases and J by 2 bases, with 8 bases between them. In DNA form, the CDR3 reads TGTGCCAGCAGCTTACGGGCCCCCTACAATGAGCAGTTCTTC. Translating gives CASSLRAPYNEQFF.

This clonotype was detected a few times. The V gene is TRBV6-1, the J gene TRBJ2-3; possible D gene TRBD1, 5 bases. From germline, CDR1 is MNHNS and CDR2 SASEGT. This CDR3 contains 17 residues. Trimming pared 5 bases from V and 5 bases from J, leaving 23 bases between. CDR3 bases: TGTGCCAGCAGTCCTACAGGTTTTGGTACACGTATAGATACGCAGTATTTT. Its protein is CASSPTGFGTRIDTQYF.

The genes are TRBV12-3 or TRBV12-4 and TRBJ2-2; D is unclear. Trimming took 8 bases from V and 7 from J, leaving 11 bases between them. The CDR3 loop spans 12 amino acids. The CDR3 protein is CASALGFGELFF. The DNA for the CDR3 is TGTGCCAGCGCTTTAGGCTTCGGGGAGCTGTTTTTT.